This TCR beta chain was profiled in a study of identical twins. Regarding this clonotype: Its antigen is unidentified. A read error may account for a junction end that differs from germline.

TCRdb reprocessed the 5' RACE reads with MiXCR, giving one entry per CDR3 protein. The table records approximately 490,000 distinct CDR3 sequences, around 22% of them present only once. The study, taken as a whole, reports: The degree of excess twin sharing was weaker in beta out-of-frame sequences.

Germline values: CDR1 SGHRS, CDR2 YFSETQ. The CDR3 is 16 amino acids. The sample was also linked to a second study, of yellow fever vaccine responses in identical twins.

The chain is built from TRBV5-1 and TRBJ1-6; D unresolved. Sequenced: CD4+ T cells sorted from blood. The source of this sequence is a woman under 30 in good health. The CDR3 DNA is TGCGCCAGCAGCTCCGGTTCTCTCACTTCCTATTCACCCTTCCACTTT. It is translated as CASSSGSLTSYSPFHF.